This T cell receptor beta chain was identified in a study of T cells in Graves' hyperthyroidism and ophthalmopathy. Whole-study context: Blood from the periphery was taken at initial diagnosis, before any treatment.

The CDR3 is 13 amino acids. V lost 4 bases to trimming and J lost 2 bases; unmatched junction nucleotides: 4. Germline CDR1 SQVTM, CDR2 ANQGSEA. In its sample, this clonotype was seen many times. Template material for amplifying TCR beta CDR3 regions consisted of RNA transcripts. TCR CDR3 regions were first amplified by RT-PCR with HTBI primers. Each CDR3 protein is one row after TCRdb ran MiXCR on the multiplex PCR reads. The sample gives around 200,000 distinct CDR3 sequences, approximately 17% of which show up once; around 27% is in the top ten. The chain carries TRBV29-1 and TRBJ1-1; 7 nucleotides line up with TRBD1. This receptor was taken from a woman aged 45-65 years with Graves' hyperthyroidism. Sequencing used blood. CDR3: CSVVYRGNTEAFF. CDR3 in DNA: TGCAGCGTTGTATACAGGGGAAACACTGAAGCTTTCTTT.